This entry lists 2 T cell receptor beta chains sequenced from one sample in a study of control samples from healthy donors and cancer patients. TCRdb's copy holds only in-frame clones and misses some; the assay was immunoSEQ multiplex PCR. The table shows 150,000 or so clones, with 85% to 90% occurring only once. The sequenced sample was blood. All receptors come from a man younger than 45 in good health.

The CDR3 sequence is CASRSGTGSYGYTF. Here the CDR3 DNA reads TGTGCCAGCCGCAGCGGGACAGGATCCTATGGCTACACCTTC. This chain uses TRBV28 with TRBJ1-2; 8 bases align to TRBD1. Germline V gene sequence: CDR1 MDHEN, CDR2 SYDVKM. The V segment lost 8 bases and the J segment 4 bases; nucleotides outside the gene matches: 9. The CDR3 is made up of 14 amino acids.

DNA of the CDR3: TGTGCCAGCAGCCCCCGAGGGCGCGGAGCCTACGAGCAGTACTTC. This sequence encodes CASSPRGRGAYEQYF. The chain is built from TRBV3-1 (or the pseudogene TRBV3-2) and TRBJ2-7; possibly TRBD2 for D (5 bases). V was clipped by 4 bases and J by 2 bases, with 15 bases between them. This CDR3 spans 15 amino acids. CDR1 and CDR2 (germline): LGHDT, YNNKEL (reference sequence).